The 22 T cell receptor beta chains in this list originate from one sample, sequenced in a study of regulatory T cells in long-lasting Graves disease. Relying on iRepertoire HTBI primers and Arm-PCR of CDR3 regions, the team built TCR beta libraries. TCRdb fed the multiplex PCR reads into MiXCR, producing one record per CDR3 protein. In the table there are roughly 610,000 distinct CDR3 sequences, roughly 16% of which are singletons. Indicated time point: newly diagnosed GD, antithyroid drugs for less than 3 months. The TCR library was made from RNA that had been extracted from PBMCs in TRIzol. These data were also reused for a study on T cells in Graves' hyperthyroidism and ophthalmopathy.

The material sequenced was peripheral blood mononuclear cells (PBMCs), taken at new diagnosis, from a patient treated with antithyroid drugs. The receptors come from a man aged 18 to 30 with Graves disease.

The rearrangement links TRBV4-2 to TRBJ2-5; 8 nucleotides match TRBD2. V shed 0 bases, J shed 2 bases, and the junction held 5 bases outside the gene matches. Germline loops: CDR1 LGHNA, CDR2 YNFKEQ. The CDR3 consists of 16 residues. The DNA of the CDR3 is TGTGCCAGCAGCCAAGATGGCACTAGCGGACAAGAGACCCAGTACTTC. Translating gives CASSQDGTSGQETQYF.

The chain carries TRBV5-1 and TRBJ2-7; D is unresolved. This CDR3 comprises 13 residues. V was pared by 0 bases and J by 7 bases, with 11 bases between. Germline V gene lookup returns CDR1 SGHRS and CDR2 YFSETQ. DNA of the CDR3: TGCGCCAGCAGCTTGGTGCCCTCTGGGGAGCAGTACTTC. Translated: CASSLVPSGEQYF.

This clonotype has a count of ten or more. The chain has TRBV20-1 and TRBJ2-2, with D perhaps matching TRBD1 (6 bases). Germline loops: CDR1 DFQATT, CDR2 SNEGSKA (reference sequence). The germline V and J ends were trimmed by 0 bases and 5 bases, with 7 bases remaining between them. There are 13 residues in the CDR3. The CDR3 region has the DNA TGCAGTGCTAGAGACGGGACAACCGGGGAGCTGTTTTTT. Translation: CSARDGTTGELFF.

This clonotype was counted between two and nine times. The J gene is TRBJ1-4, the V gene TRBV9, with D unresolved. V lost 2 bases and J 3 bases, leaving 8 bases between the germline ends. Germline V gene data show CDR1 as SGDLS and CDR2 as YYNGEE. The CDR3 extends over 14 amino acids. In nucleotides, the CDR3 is TGTGCCAGCAGCGTGTCGGGTGCTAATGAAAAACTGTTTTTT. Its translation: CASSVSGANEKLFF.

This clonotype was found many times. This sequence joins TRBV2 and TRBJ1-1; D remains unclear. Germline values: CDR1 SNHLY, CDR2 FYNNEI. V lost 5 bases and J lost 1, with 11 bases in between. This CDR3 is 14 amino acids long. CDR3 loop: CASSKRHTNTEAFF. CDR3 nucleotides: TGTGCCAGCAGTAAGAGACACACGAACACTGAAGCTTTCTTT.

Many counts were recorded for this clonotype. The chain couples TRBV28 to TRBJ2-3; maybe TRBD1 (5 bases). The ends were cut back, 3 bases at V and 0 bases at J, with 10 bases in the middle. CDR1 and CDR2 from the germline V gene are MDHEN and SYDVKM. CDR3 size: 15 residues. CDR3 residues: CASSFTGHSTDTQYF. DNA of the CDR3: TGTGCCAGCAGTTTCACAGGCCATAGCACAGATACGCAGTATTTT.

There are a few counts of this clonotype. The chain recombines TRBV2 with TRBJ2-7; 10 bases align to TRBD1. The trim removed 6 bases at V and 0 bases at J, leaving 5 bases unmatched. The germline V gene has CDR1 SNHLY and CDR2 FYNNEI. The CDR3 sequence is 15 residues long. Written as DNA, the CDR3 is TGTGCCAGCAGCTTAGACAGGGGGCACTCCTACGAGCAGTACTTC. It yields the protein CASSLDRGHSYEQYF.

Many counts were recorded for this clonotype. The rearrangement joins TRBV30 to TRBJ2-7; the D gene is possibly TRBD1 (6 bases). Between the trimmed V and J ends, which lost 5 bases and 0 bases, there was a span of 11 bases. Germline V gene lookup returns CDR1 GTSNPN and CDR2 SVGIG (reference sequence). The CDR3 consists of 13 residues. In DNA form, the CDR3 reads TGTGCCTGGCAGGGGTCCAGCTCCTACGAGCAGTACTTC. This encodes CAWQGSSSYEQYF.

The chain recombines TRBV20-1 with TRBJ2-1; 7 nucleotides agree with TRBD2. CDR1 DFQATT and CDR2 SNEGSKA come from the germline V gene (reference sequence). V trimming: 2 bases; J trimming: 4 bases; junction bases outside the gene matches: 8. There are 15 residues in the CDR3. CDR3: CSARTSSGRYNEQFF. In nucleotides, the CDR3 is TGCAGTGCTAGAACTTCTAGCGGTCGTTACAATGAGCAGTTCTTC.

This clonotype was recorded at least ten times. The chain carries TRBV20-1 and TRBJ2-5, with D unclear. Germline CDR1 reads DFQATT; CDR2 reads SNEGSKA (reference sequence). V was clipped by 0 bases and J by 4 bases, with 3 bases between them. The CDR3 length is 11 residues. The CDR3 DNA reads TGCAGTGCTAGAGATCGAGAGACCCAGTACTTC. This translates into CSARDRETQYF.

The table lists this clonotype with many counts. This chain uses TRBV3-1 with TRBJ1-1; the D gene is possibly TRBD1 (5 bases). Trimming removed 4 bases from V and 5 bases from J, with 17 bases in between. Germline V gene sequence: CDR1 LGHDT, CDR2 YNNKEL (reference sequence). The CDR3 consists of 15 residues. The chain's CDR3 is CASSPTGTALTEAFF. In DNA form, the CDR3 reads TGTGCCAGCAGCCCAACTGGGACGGCCCTAACTGAAGCTTTCTTT.

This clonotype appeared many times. The CDR3 sequence is CAWSVSSEAFF. In DNA, the CDR3 is TGTGCCTGGAGTGTATCTAGTGAAGCTTTCTTT. The V and J genes are TRBV30 and TRBJ1-1; no firm D call. The CDR3 extends over 11 amino acids. CDR1 GTSNPN and CDR2 SVGIG come from the germline V gene (reference sequence). V lost 0 bases to trimming and J lost 7 bases, with 6 bases between them.

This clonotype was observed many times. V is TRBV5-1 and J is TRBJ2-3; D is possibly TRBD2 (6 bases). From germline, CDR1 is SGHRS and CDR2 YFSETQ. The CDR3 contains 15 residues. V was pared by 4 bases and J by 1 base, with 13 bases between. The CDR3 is CASSLPGGGTDTQYF. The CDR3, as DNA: TGCGCCAGCAGCCTGCCCGGGGGTGGCACAGATACGCAGTATTTT. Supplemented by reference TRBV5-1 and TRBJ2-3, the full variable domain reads KAGVTQTPRYLIKTRGQQVTLSCSPISGHRSVSWYQQTPGQGLQFLFEYFSETQRNKGNFPGRFSGRQFSNSRSEMNVSTLELGDSALYLCASSLPGGGTDTQYFGPGTRLTVL.

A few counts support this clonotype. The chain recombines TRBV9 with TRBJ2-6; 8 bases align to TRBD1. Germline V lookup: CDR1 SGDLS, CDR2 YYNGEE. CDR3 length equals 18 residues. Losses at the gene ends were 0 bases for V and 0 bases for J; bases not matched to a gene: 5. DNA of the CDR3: TGTGCCAGCAGCGTAGGGGCAGGGGGCATCTCTGGGGCCAACGTCCTGACTTTC. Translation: CASSVGAGGISGANVLTF.

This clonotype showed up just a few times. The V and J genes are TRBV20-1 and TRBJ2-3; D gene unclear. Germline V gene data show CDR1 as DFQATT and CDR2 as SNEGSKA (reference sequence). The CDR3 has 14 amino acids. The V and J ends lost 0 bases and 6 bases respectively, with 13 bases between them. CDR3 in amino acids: CSARDRAGRDTQYF. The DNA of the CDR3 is TGCAGTGCTAGAGATAGAGCCGGTAGGGATACGCAGTATTTT.

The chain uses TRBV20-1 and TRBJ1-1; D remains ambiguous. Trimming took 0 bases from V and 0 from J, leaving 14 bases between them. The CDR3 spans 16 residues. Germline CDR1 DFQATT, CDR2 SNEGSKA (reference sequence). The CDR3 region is CSAREGRYPMNTEAFF. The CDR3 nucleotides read TGCAGTGCTAGAGAGGGTCGGTATCCCATGAACACTGAAGCTTTCTTT.

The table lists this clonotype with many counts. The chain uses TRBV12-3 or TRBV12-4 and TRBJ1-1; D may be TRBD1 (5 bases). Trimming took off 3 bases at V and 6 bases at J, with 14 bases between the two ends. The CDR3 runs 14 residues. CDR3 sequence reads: CASSLRGGSAEAFF. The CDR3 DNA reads TGTGCCAGCAGTTTGCGGGGCGGGAGCGCTGAAGCTTTCTTT.

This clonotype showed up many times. The CDR3 here is CASSYPSGRGNEQFF. The CDR3 bases are TGTGCCAGCAGTTACCCTAGCGGGAGGGGGAATGAGCAGTTCTTC. The chain links TRBV6-2 or TRBV6-3 to TRBJ2-1; 12 positions agree with TRBD2. J was trimmed by 7 bases and V by 2 bases; bases with no gene match: 3. Germline V lookup: CDR1 MNHEY, CDR2 SVGEGT. The CDR3 consists of 15 residues.

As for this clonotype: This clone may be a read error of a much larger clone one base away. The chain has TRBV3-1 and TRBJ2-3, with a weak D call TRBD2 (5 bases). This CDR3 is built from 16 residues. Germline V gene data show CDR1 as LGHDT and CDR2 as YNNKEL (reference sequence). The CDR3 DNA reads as TGTGCCGGCAGCCAAGGTATCGAGGGTAGCACAGATACGCAGTATTTT. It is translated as CAGSQGIEGSTDTQYF.

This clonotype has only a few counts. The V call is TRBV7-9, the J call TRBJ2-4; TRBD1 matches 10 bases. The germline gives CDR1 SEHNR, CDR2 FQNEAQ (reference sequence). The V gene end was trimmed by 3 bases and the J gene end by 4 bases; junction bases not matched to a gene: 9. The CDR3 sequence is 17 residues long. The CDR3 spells CASSLTGGTGDKNIQYF. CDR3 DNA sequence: TGTGCCAGCAGCTTGACCGGGGGGACAGGGGATAAAAACATTCAGTACTTC.

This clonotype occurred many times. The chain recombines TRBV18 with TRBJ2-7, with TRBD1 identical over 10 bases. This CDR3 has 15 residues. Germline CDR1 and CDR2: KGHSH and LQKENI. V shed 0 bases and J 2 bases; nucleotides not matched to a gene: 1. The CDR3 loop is CASSPPGQGTYEQYF. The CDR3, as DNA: TGTGCCAGCTCACCACCGGGACAGGGGACCTACGAGCAGTACTTC.

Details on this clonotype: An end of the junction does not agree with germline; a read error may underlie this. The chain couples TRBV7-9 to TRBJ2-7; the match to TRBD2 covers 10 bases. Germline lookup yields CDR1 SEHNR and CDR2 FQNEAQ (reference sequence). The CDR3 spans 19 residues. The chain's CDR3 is CARVPYGHRRSGRGSERYF. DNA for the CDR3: TGTGCCAGAGTCCCCTATGGGCACCGTAGAAGCGGGAGGGGTTCCGAGCGGTACTTC. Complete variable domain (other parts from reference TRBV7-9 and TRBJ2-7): DTGVSQNPRHKITKRGQNVTFRCDPISEHNRLYWYRQTLGQGPEFLTYFQNEAQLEKSRLLSDRFSAERPKGSFSTLEIQRTEQGDSAMYLCARVPYGHRRSGRGSERYFGPGTRLTVT.